These T cell receptor beta chains were read from a single sample in a study of CD8+CD57+ T cells in acquired aplastic anemia. In TCRdb, the reads were re-called with MiXCR into one record per CDR3 protein. The sample has over 150,000 distinct CDR3 sequences; roughly half are singletons. The material sequenced was sorted CD4+, CD8+, or CD8+CD57+ T cells (not recorded which) from PBMCs. The source of these receptors is a human donor with aplastic anemia. The CDR3 runs from the conserved cysteine through the conserved F or W. The D gene is left open where the match is weak. Size tells how often a clone was seen (once, few, many) or the class of an expanded clone, and some rows leave it out.

j_call d_call clone_size v_call cdr3_aa cdr3_nt
TRBJ2-7 - once TRBV7-6 CTSSRNPGGLDEQYF TGTACCAGCAGCCGGAATCCGGGGGGCCTCGACGAGCAGTACTTC
TRBJ1-4 - once TRBV24-1 CATSDSRGGGEKLFF TGTGCCACCAGTGATTCGCGGGGGGGCGGTGAAAAACTGTTTTTT
TRBJ2-5 - many TRBV2 CASSDRQGEETQYF TGTGCCAGCAGTGACCGGCAGGGAGAAGAGACCCAGTACTTC
TRBJ2-7 - - TRBV19 CASSIGSTHEQYF TGTGCCAGTAGTATTGGGAGTACCCACGAGCAGTACTTC
TRBJ2-5 - many TRBV5-5 CASSLEVMYQETQYF TGTGCCAGCAGCTTGGAGGTTATGTACCAAGAGACCCAGTACTTC
TRBJ1-2 - - TRBV11-3 CASSLVRTASYGYTF TGTGCCAGCAGCTTAGTCCGGACAGCCAGCTATGGCTACACCTTC
TRBJ2-3 - - TRBV24-1 CATSDPTGSDTQYF TGTGCCACCAGTGACCCAACAGGGTCAGATACGCAGTATTTT
TRBJ2-7 TRBD1 - TRBV20-1 CSAYRGQDEQYF TGCAGCGCTTACAGGGGGCAGGACGAGCAGTACTTC
TRBJ2-5 TRBD2 many TRBV7-2 CASSLGSGPYQETQYF TGTGCCAGCAGCTTGGGTAGCGGGCCGTACCAAGAGACCCAGTACTTC
TRBJ2-5 TRBD1 - TRBV20-1 CSASEDRGQETQYF TGCAGTGCTTCTGAAGACAGGGGCCAAGAGACCCAGTACTTC
TRBJ1-6 TRBD1 - TRBV25-1 CASSELGGQNNSPLHF TGTGCCAGCAGTGAATTAGGGGGACAGAATAATTCACCCCTCCACTTT
TRBJ2-2 TRBD1 few TRBV24-1 CATSATGGTGELFF TGTGCCACCAGTGCGACAGGGGGCACCGGGGAGCTGTTTTTT
TRBJ1-6 - - TRBV6-1 CASSAIRRSPLHF TGTGCCAGCAGTGCCATTAGGAGGTCACCCCTCCACTTT
TRBJ1-1 TRBD1 many TRBV9 CASSVRKIGQVEGLGAEAFF TGTGCCAGCAGCGTACGGAAAATCGGACAGGTCGAAGGGTTGGGCGCTGAAGCTTTCTTT
TRBJ2-1 - - TRBV10-3 CAISGLGLEQFF TGTGCCATCAGTGGTCTTGGGCTGGAGCAGTTCTTC